Detailed here is one T cell receptor (beta chain). As yet, its antigen is unknown. This entry belongs to a study of cytotoxic CD8 clonotypes in ibrutinib-treated CLL. Study details: Within the patient group, 11 were relapsed/refractory and some 14 treatment-naive, and 17 were IGHV unmutated.

TCRdb keeps only in-frame clones here, not all; method: immunoSEQ multiplex PCR. The sample consists of approximately 70,000 clones, more than 70% of them appearing once. Study-level points and caveats: Clonality rose at ibrutinib response, held steady in sustained remission, and fell toward baseline at progression. Baseline clonality, above age-matched healthy donor levels, tracked circulating CD8+ T-cell counts.

Deletions cut 4 bases from V and 6 bases from J, with 13 bases between. Germline lookup yields CDR1 SQVTM and CDR2 ANQGSEA. This CDR3 has 13 residues. The sample in question was PBMCs, obtained at disease progression, from a patient treated with ibrutinib. This chain links TRBV29-1 with TRBJ1-5, with D maybe TRBD1 (6 bases). The TCR originated in a human donor with chronic lymphocytic leukemia. CDR3: CSVGDGGTQPQHF. The CDR3 nucleotides read TGCAGCGTTGGGGACGGGGGCACTCAGCCCCAGCATTTT.